The sequence of this TCR beta chain was determined in a study of OX40 agonist ivuxolimab in advanced cancers. Regarding the study in general: Ivuxolimab was an agonistic, fully human IgG2 monoclonal antibody directed against OX40 (CD134), a costimulatory receptor. Intravenous ivuxolimab was administered to patients every 2 weeks at six dose levels: 0.01, 0.1, 0.3, 1.5, 3 and 10 mg/kg. Of the approximately 50 dose-escalation patients, hepatocellular carcinoma was present in about 20, melanoma in roughly 15, renal cell carcinoma in 9 and head and neck cancer in 9. The dose-escalation cohort was about 83% male with a mean age of about 60 years, ranging from about 20 to 80. Prior anti-PD-1, anti-PD-L1 or anti-CTLA-4 therapy was permitted, and checkpoint inhibitors had been received by more than 35% of dose-escalation patients. Partial responses were achieved by three dose-escalation patients, of whom one had hepatocellular carcinoma and two had cutaneous melanoma. Peripheral TCRbeta sequencing aimed to test whether ivuxolimab altered TCR sequence diversity and caused clonal T-cell expansion. The monotherapy dose-escalation portion (N ≈ 52 patients) of the phase I ivuxolimab trial is reported in the paper.

V was cut back by 7 bases and J by 4 bases, leaving a gap of 20 bases between them. The CDR3, cysteine through phenylalanine, is 16 amino acids long. Solely the CDR3 DNA is kept, with 48 bases framed from the first base. Sequences MDHEN (CDR1) and SYDVKM (CDR2) are obtained from the germline V gene. The trial excluded patients who had a history of autoimmune disease or who were on systemic immunosuppression. Peripheral blood for TCR sequencing was collected from all dose cohorts at baseline, on cycle 4 day 1, and on cycle 7 day 1. The samples were taken from a phase I, first-in-human, multicenter, open-label dose-escalation trial of ivuxolimab. Adults with locally advanced or metastatic melanoma, renal cell, hepatocellular, or head and neck squamous cell carcinoma were enrolled in the trial. Before TCR sequencing, CD4+ and CD8+ T cells were separately sorted from peripheral blood. To sequence the TCRbeta CDR3 region, genomic DNA was isolated from the sorted cells. The immunoSEQ Assay was used to sequence the TCRbeta CDR3 regions. The clones in this table, taken by TCRdb from immuneACCESS, are in-frame only. Not every clone is retained; where verified, under half of the shortfall comes from an unresolved V gene, and the cause of the rest is unknown. This sample is represented by tens of thousands of clones; roughly 87% of them were singletons. The ten most abundant clones make up around 2% of the sample.

With respect to this clone: Its binding antigen is unknown. One base away there is no much larger clone; base qualities are not given.

Findings and caveats that apply to the study as a whole: The antigen specificity of the peripheral T cells that underwent clonal expansion was not determined. After ivuxolimab, more expanded clones were found on average in CD8+ T cells than in CD4+ T cells. At doses of 0.1 to 3.0 mg/kg, clonal expansion of both CD4+ and CD8+ blood T cells was observed from baseline to week 6. In the 0.1-3.0 mg/kg groups, partial responders were among the patients with the lowest normalized peripheral clonal expansion, particularly in CD8+ T cells. Low levels of normalized T-cell clonal expansion were also seen in some patients who did not respond.

The source is an adult with an advanced solid tumor such as melanoma, head and neck, liver or kidney cancer. The material sequenced was CD4+ or CD8+ T cells sorted from blood, taken in a trial of the OX40 agonist ivuxolimab. The sequence is built from TRBV28 and TRBJ2-1; possibly the D gene is TRBD2, per 5 matching bases. CDR3 reads: CASNSVGAVYYNEQFF. Read as DNA, the sequence is TGTGCCAGCAATTCGGTTGGAGCGGTTTATTACAATGAGCAGTTCTTC.